This T cell receptor (beta chain) is drawn from a study of blood T cells in healthy people across ages. Study-level findings and limits: Age brought a roughly linear fall in TCR beta diversity measured per million T cells. The donors' CMV status was not determined, possibly confounding changes in expanded clonotypes.

Alongside a J-beta primer mix, a sample-barcoded 5' primer served in a second PCR lasting about 7 to 11 cycles. All cDNA molecules were each tagged by a template-switch adaptor with 12 random nucleotides. TCRdb processed the 5' RACE reads anew with MiXCR; each CDR3 protein has one entry. This sample has 1.6 million or so distinct CDR3 sequences, with almost 35% found just once. Worth noting for this clonotype: Antigen unknown.

Aged roughly 6 to 90, donors were systemically healthy Caucasians from Russia. This CDR3 is 16 amino acids long. The chain uses TRBV21-1 and TRBJ2-7; the tabulated D call, TRBD2, remains unverified against the DNA. TRBV21-1 is termed a pseudogene. Sequenced: blood. This clonotype was sampled from a woman younger than 45 in good health. In DNA, the CDR3 is TGTGCCAGCAGCAGGGCCTCGGAGCGGGGGGTCTACGAGCAGTACTTC. Amino acid sequence: CASSRASERGVYEQYF.